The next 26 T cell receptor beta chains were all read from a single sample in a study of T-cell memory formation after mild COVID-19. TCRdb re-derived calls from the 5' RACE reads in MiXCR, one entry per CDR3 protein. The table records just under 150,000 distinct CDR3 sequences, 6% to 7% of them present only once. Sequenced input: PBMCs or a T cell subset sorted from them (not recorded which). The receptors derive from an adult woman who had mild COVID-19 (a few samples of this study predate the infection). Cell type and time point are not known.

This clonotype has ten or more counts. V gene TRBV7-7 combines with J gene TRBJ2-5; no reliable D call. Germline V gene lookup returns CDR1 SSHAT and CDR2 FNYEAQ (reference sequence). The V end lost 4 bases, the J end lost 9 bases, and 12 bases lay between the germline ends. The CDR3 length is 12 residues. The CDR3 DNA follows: TGTGCCAGCAGCTCGCCCTTTGGGCCCCAGTACTTC. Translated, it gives CASSSPFGPQYF.

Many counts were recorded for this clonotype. The DNA of the CDR3 is TGTGCCAGCAGCCAAGCCGGGGGGGGGACTGAAGCTTTCTTT. It translates to CASSQAGGGTEAFF. V is TRBV3-1 and J is TRBJ1-1, with a weak D call TRBD1 (5 bases). The CDR3 is made up of 14 amino acids. Trimming shortened V by 1 base and J by 5 bases, and 11 bases separated the two germline ends. Germline CDR1 LGHDT, CDR2 YNNKEL (reference sequence). Supplemented by reference TRBV3-1 and TRBJ1-1, the full variable domain reads DTAVSQTPKYLVTQMGNDKSIKCEQNLGHDTMYWYKQDSKKFLKIMFSYNNKELIINETVPNRFSPKSPDKAHLNLHINSLELGDSAVYFCASSQAGGGTEAFFGQGTRLTVV.

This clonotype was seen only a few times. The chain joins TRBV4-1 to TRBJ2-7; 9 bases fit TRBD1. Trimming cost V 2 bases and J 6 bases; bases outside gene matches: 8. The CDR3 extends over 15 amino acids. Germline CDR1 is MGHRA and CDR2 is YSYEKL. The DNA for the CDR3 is TGCGCCAGCAGCCAAACGCCTGGACAGGGGATCGAGCAGTACTTC. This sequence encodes CASSQTPGQGIEQYF.

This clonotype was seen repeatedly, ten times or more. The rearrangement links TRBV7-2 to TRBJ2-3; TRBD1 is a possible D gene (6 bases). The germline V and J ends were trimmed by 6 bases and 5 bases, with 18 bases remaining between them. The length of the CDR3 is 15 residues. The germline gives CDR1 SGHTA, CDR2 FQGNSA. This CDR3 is CASSLGGARRDTQYF. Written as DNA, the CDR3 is TGTGCCAGCAGTCTAGGGGGAGCGCGTAGAGATACGCAGTATTTT.

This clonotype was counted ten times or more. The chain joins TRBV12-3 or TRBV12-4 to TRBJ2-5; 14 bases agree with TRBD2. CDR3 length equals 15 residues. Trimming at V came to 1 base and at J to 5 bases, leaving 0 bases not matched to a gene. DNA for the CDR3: TGTGCCAGCAGTTTAGGACTAGCGGGAGGGGAGACCCAGTACTTC. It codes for CASSLGLAGGETQYF.

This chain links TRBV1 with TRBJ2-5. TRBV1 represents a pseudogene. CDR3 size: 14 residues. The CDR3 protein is CTSSQVTYPETQYF. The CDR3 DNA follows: TGCACCAGCAGCCAAGTCACCTACCCAGAGACCCAGTACTTC.

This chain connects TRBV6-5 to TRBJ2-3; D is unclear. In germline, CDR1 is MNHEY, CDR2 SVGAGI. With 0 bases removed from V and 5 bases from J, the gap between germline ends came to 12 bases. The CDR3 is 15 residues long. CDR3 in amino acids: CASSYSGKFRDTQYF. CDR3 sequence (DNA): TGTGCCAGCAGTTACTCGGGGAAGTTCCGAGATACGCAGTATTTT.

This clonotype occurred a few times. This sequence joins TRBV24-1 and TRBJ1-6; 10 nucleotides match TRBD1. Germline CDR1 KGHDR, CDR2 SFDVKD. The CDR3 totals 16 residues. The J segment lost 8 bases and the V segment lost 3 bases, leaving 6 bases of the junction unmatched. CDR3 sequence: CATSDGKTGGHSPLHF. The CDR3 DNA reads TGTGCCACCAGTGATGGAAAGACAGGGGGCCATTCACCCCTCCACTTT.

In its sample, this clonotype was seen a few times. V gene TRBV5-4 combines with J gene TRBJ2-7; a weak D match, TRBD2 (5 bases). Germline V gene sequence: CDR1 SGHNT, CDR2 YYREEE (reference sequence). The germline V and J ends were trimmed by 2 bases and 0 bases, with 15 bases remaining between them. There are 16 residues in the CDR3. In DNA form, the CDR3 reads TGTGCCAGCAGCTTTGGCGGGCCGATGAGCTCCTACGAGCAGTACTTC. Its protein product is CASSFGGPMSSYEQYF.

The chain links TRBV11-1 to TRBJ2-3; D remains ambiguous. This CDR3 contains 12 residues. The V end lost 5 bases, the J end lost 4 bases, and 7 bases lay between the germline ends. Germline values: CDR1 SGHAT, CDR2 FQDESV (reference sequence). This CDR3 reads CASSRLPDTQYF. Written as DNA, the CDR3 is TGTGCCAGCAGCCGACTCCCAGATACGCAGTATTTT.

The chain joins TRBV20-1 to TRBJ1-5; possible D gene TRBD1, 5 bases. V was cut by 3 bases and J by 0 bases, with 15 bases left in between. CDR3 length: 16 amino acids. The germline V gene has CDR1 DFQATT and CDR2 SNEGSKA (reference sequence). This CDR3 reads CSASSGAGGSNQPQHF. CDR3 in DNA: TGCAGTGCTAGTAGTGGGGCCGGGGGTAGCAATCAGCCCCAGCATTTT.

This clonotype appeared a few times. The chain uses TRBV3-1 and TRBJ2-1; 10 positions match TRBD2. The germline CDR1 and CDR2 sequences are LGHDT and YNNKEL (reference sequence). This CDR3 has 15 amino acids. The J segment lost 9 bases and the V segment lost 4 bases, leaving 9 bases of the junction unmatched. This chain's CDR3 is CASSLTSGLKGEQFF. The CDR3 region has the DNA TGTGCCAGCAGCCTGACTAGCGGGCTTAAGGGTGAGCAGTTCTTC.

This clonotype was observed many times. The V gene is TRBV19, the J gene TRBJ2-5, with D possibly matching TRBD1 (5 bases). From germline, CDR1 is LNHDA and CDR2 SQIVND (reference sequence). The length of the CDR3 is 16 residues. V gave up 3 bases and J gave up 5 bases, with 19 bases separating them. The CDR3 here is CASSIRVGAFSETQYF. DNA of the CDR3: TGTGCCAGTAGTATCCGGGTAGGGGCATTCAGCGAGACCCAGTACTTC. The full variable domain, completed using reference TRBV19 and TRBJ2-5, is DGGITQSPKYLFRKEGQNVTLSCEQNLNHDAMYWYRQDPGQGLRLIYYSQIVNDFQKGDIAEGYSVSREKKESFPLTVTSAQKNPTAFYLCASSIRVGAFSETQYFGPGTRLLVL.

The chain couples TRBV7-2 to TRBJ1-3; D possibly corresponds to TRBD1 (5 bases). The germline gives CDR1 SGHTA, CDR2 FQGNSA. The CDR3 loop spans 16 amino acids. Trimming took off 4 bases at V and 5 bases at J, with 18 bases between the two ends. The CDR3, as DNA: TGTGCCAGCAGCTCCCTGGGGCCCGGACGTAGAAACACCATATATTTT. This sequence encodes CASSSLGPGRRNTIYF.

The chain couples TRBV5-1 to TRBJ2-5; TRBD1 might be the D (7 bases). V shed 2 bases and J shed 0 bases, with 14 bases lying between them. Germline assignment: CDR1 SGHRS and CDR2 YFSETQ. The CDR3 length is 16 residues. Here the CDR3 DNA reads TGCGCCAGCAGCTTTGCGCAGGGGGGATACCAAGAGACCCAGTACTTC. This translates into CASSFAQGGYQETQYF.

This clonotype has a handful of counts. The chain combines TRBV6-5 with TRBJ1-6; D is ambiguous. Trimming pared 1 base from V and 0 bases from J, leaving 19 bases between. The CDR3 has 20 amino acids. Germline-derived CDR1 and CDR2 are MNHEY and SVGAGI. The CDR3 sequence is CASSYYRADLKSSYNSPLHF. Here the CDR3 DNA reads TGTGCCAGCAGTTACTATCGGGCCGACCTAAAGAGCTCCTATAATTCACCCCTCCACTTT.

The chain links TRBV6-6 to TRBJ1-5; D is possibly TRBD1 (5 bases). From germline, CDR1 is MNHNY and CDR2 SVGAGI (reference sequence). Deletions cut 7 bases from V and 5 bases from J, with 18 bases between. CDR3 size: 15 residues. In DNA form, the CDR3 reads TGTGCCAGCACCAGCCGGGACGGAAGGGATCAGCCCCAGCATTTT. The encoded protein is CASTSRDGRDQPQHF.

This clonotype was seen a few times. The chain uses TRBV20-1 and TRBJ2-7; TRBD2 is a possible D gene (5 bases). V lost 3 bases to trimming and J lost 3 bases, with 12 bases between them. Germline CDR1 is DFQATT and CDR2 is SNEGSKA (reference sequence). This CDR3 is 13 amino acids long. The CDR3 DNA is TGCAGTGCTAGGAGGGCAGAAAACTACGAGCAGTACTTC. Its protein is CSARRAENYEQYF.

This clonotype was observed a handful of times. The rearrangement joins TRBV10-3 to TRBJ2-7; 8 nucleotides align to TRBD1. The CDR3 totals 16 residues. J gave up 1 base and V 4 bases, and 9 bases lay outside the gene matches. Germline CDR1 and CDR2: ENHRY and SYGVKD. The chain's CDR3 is CAISGPGQGLSYEQYF. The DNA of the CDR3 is TGTGCCATCAGTGGACCTGGACAGGGCCTGTCCTACGAGCAGTACTTC.

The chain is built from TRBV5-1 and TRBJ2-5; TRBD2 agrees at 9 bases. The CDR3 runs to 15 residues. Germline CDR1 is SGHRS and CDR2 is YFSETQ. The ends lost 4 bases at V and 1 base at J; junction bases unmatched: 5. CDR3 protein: CASSKNSGSQETQYF. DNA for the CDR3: TGCGCCAGCAGCAAGAATAGCGGGAGCCAAGAGACCCAGTACTTC.

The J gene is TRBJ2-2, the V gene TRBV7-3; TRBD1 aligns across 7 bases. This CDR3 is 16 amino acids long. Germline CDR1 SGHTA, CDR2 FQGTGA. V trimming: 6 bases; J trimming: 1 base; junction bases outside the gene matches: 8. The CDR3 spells CASSRTGLRNTGELFF. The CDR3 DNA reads TGTGCCAGCAGTAGGACAGGCTTACGGAACACCGGGGAGCTGTTTTTT.

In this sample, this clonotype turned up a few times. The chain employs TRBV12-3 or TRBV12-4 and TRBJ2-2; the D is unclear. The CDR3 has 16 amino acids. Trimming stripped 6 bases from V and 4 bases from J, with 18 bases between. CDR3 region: CASSTDPFGPTGELFF. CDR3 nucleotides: TGTGCCAGCAGCACGGACCCCTTTGGGCCCACCGGGGAGCTGTTTTTT.

The CDR3, as DNA: TGTGCCAGCAGCGGGACTAGTCGTTTGGCTGATCGCACAGATACGCAGTATTTT. It yields the protein CASSGTSRLADRTDTQYF. The chain carries TRBV5-4 and TRBJ2-3, with 8 bases identical to TRBD2. Germline assignment: CDR1 SGHNT and CDR2 YYREEE (reference sequence). CDR3 length: 18 amino acids. Trimming took 4 bases from V and 1 from J; bases not matched to a gene: 14.

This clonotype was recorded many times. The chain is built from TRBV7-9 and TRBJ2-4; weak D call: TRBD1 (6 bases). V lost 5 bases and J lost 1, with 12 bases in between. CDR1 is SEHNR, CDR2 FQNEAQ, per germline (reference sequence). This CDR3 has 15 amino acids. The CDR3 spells CASSAATGAKNIQYF. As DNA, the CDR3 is TGTGCCAGCAGCGCCGCTACAGGGGCCAAAAACATTCAGTACTTC.

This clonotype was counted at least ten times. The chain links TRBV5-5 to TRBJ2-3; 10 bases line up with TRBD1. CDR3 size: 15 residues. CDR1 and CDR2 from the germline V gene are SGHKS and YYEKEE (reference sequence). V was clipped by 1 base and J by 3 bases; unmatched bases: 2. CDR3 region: CASSLRTGGTDTQYF. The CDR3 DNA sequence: TGTGCCAGCAGCTTGCGGACAGGGGGAACAGATACGCAGTATTTT.

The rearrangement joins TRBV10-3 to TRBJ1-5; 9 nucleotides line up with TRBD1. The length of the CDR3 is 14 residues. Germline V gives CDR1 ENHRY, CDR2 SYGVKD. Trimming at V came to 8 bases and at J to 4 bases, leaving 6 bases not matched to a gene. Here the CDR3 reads CAIGDRGANQPQHF. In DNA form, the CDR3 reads TGTGCCATCGGCGACAGGGGGGCGAATCAGCCCCAGCATTTT.